Below, 7 T cell receptor beta chains from the same sample are listed, as sequenced in a study of radiotherapy plus CTLA-4 blockade in lung cancer. Using immunoSEQ multiplex PCR, the repertoire was profiled, and TCRdb retains in-frame clones only, with some absent. Of tens of thousands of clones listed, approximately 76% were seen once; the top ten hold 8.3%. The sequenced sample was peripheral blood, obtained from a patient treated with radiotherapy plus ipilimumab. The receptors stem from a human donor with non-small cell lung cancer who had stable disease on radiotherapy plus ipilimumab.

The chain is built from TRBV30 and TRBJ2-5; maybe TRBD2 (5 bases). The CDR3 has 13 residues. The V and J ends lost 8 bases and 2 bases respectively, with 15 bases between them. Per the germline V gene, CDR1 is GTSNPN and CDR2 is SVGIG (reference sequence). In nucleotides, the CDR3 is TGTGCCACTAGTGAAGGAGGACAAGAGACCCAGTACTTC. As protein: CATSEGGQETQYF.

The gene calls are TRBV28 and TRBJ1-4; D is unclear. Per the germline V gene, CDR1 is MDHEN and CDR2 is SYDVKM. CDR3 size: 11 residues. V was trimmed by 2 bases and J by 12 bases, leaving 7 bases between them. Written as DNA, the CDR3 is TGTGCCAGCAGTTTAATGCAGGAACTGTTTTTT. This gives the protein CASSLMQELFF.

CDR3 in amino acids: CASSARTGGGYGYTF. The CDR3 region has the DNA TGTGCCAGCAGCGCCCGGACTGGGGGAGGGTATGGCTACACCTTC. The chain uses TRBV9 and TRBJ1-2, with D possibly TRBD1 on 5 matching bases. Germline lookup yields CDR1 SGDLS and CDR2 YYNGEE. The CDR3 is 15 residues long. Trimming cost V 3 bases and J 5 bases, with 17 bases left between them.

This chain connects TRBV6-5 to TRBJ2-7; D might be TRBD1 or TRBD2, each matching 6 bases. Trimming cost V 7 bases and J 3 bases, with 16 bases left between them. The length of the CDR3 is 14 residues. Per the germline V gene, CDR1 is MNHEY and CDR2 is SVGAGI. The CDR3 region has the DNA TGTGCCAGCACCAACGTCAGGGGAGGCTACGAGCAGTACTTC. Its protein product is CASTNVRGGYEQYF.

This chain connects TRBV2 to TRBJ1-2, with 8 nucleotides matching TRBD1. The length of the CDR3 is 14 residues. Germline V gives CDR1 SNHLY, CDR2 FYNNEI. V was clipped by 8 bases and J by 2 bases; unmatched bases: 7. CDR3 in amino acids: CASPGAGGNYGYTF. CDR3 sequence (DNA): TGTGCCAGCCCAGGAGCAGGGGGCAACTATGGCTACACCTTC.

The table lists this clone with a few counts. The rearrangement links TRBV6-6 to TRBJ2-7; tentatively, D is TRBD1 or TRBD2 (6 bases each). The CDR3 runs 14 residues. The V end lost 7 bases, the J end lost 3 bases, and 16 bases lay between the germline ends. Germline V lookup: CDR1 MNHNY, CDR2 SVGAGI (reference sequence). CDR3 loop: CASTNVRGGYEQYF. The CDR3 nucleotides are TGTGCCAGCACCAACGTCAGGGGAGGCTACGAGCAGTACTTC.

The V and J genes are TRBV6-5 and TRBJ2-3; no firm D call. The germline CDR1 and CDR2 sequences are MNHEY and SVGAGI. This CDR3 has 13 residues. V was trimmed by 8 bases and J by 2 bases, leaving 11 bases between them. The CDR3 DNA follows: TGTGCCAGCCGGTACGATTTCACAGATACGCAGTATTTT. Encoded protein: CASRYDFTDTQYF.